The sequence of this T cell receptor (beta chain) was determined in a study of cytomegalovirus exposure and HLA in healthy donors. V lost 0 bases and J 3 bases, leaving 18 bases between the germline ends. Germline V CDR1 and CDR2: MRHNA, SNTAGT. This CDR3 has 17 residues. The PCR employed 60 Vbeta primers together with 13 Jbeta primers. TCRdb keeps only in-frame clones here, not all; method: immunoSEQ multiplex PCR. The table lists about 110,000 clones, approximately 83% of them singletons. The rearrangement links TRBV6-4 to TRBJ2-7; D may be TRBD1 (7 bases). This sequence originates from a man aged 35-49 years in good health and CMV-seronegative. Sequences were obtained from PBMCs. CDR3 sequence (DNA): TGTGCCAGCAGTGACTCTAACCCTTGCAGGGGGGTCTACGAGCAGTACTTC. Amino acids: CASSDSNPCRGVYEQYF.